The TCR beta chain described here comes from a study of blood T cells in healthy people across ages. Points from the study as a whole: Estimates based on one million T cells were treated as lower bounds.

This clonotype showed up just a few times. The antigen remains undetermined. Through a sample-barcoded 5' primer and a J-beta primer mix, a second PCR was run for about 7 to 12 cycles. A template-switch adaptor with 12 random nucleotides tagged each cDNA molecule. From each sample, at least 2.5 million paired-end reads containing CDR3 were obtained. TCRdb fed the 5' RACE reads into MiXCR, producing one record per CDR3 protein. The sample lists 1,300,000 or so distinct CDR3 sequences; approximately 59% were seen once. Germline CDR1 is MNHEY and CDR2 is SVGAGI. The CDR3 extends over 16 amino acids. J lost 5 bases, V lost 0 bases, and 9 bases had no gene match.

The chain carries TRBV6-5 and TRBJ2-5; 7 bases are a match to TRBD2. The sample taken for sequencing was blood. The clonotype originates from a man younger than 30 in good health. CDR3: CASSYSTSGEGETQYF. The DNA for the CDR3 is TGTGCCAGCAGTTACTCGACGAGCGGGGAAGGCGAGACCCAGTACTTC.